Sequencing of this T cell receptor beta chain was carried out in a study of blood T cell repertoires in COVID-19. TCRdb keeps only in-frame clones here, not all; method: immunoSEQ multiplex PCR. This table has some 100,000 clones, roughly 90% appearing once. The V gene's germline CDR1 is SGHTA and CDR2 FQGNSA. The germline V and J ends were trimmed by 0 bases and 6 bases, with 11 bases remaining between them. The CDR3 is 15 amino acids. The receptor's source is a man aged 65 to 79 who had recovered from COVID-19. The chain recombines TRBV7-2 with TRBJ2-2; no definite D call. The sample taken for sequencing was peripheral blood. CDR3 sequence (DNA): TGTGCCAGCAGCTTAGCTAGCTTGTCTCCCGGGGAGCTGTTTTTT. Amino acid sequence: CASSLASLSPGELFF.